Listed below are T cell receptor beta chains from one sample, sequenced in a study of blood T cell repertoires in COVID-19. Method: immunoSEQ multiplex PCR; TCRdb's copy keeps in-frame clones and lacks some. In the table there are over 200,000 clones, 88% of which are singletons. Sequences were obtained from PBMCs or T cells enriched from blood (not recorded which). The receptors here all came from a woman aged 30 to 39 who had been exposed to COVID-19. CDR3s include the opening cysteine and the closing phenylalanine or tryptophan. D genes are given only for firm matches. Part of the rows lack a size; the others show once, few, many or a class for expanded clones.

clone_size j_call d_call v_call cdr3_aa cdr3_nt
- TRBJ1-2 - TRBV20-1 CSASPQDRPYGYTF TGCAGTGCTAGTCCCCAGGACAGACCCTATGGCTACACCTTC
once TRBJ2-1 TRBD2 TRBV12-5 CASGLHVLLAGVNEQFF TGTGCTAGTGGTTTGCATGTCCTACTAGCGGGAGTCAATGAGCAGTTCTTC
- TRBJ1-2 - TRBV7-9 CASSRYRAGYTF TGTGCCAGCAGCCGTTACAGGGCGGGCTACACCTTC
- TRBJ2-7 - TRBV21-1 CASIKKGTCLAGEEYEQYF TGTGCCAGCATCAAAAAGGGCACGTGCTTAGCGGGAGAGGAATACGAGCAGTACTTC
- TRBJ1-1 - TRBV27 CASNVQGANTEAFF TGTGCCAGCAACGTACAGGGTGCGAACACTGAAGCTTTCTTT
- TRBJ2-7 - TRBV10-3 CAISELFMKLSYEQYF TGTGCCATCAGTGAGTTGTTTATGAAGCTCTCCTACGAGCAGTACTTC
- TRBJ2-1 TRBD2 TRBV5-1 CASTTTSYRRDEQFF TGCGCCAGTACTACGACTAGCTATAGGAGGGATGAGCAGTTCTTC
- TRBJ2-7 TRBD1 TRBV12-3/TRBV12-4 CASRWTGTYEQYF TGTGCCAGCAGGTGGACAGGAACCTACGAGCAGTACTTC
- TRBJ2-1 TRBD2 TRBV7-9 CASSLAEVAGVDYNEQFF TGTGCCAGCAGCTTAGCGGAAGTAGCGGGAGTCGACTACAATGAGCAGTTCTTC
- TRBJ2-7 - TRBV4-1 CASSQAGVALEQYF TGCGCCAGCAGCCAAGCGGGAGTGGCTCTCGAGCAGTACTTC
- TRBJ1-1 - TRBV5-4 CASSLDSHEAFF TGTGCCAGCAGCCTAGACTCCCATGAAGCTTTCTTT
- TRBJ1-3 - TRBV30 CAWTVQGSGNTIYF TGTGCCTGGACGGTACAGGGATCCGGAAACACCATATATTTT
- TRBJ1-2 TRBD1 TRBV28 CASTKGGQSYGYTF TGTGCCAGCACCAAAGGGGGACAGAGCTATGGCTACACCTTC
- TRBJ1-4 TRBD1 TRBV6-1 CASSDALTGRAEKLFF TGTGCCAGCAGTGACGCCTTGACAGGGCGAGCAGAAAAACTGTTTTTT
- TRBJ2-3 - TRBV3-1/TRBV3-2 CASSQEEAPDTQYF TGTGCCAGCAGCCAGGAGGAAGCTCCAGATACGCAGTATTTT
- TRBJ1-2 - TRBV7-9 CASSPRSGVRGYTF TGTGCCAGCAGCCCTCGATCGGGGGTACGTGGCTACACCTTC
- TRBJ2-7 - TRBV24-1 CATSDPGKVQYF TGTGCCACCAGTGATCCGGGTAAGGTGCAGTACTTC
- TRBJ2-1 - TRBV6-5 CASSADRNYNEQFF TGTGCCAGCAGCGCCGACAGGAATTACAATGAGCAGTTCTTC
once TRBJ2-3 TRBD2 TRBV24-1 CATSDLRREKQDTQYF TGTGCCACCAGTGATTTAAGGCGGGAGAAGCAAGATACGCAGTATTTT
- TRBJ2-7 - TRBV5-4 CASSLGVNSYEQYF TGTGCCAGCAGCTTGGGTGTCAACTCCTACGAGCAGTACTTC
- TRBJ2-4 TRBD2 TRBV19 CASSTGGSGLNIQYF TGTGCCAGTAGTACGGGGGGTAGCGGGCTAAACATTCAGTACTTC